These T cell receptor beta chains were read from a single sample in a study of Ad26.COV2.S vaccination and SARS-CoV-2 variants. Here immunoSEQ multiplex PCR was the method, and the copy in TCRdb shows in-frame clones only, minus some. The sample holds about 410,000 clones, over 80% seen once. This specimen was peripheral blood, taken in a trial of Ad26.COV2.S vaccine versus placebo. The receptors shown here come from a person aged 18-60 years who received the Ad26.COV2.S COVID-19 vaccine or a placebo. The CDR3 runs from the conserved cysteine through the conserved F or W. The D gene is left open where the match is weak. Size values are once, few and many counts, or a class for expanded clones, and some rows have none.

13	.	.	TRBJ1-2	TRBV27	TGTGCCAGCAGTTCGGGGCAGGGTAGTGGCTACACCTTC	CASSSGQGSGYTF
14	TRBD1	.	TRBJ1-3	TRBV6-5	TGTGCCACCACAGACAGGGGAGGTGGAAACACCATATATTTT	CATTDRGGGNTIYF
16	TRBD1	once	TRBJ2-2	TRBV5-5	TGTGCCAGCAGCCGAACCGGGACAGGGAACACCGGGGAGCTGTTTTTT	CASSRTGTGNTGELFF
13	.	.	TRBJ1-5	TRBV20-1	TGCAGTGCTAGTTACAGGAGAAATCAGCCCCAGCATTTT	CSASYRRNQPQHF
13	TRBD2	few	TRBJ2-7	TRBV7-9	TGTGCCAGCAGCCGGGGACTAGCCTACGAGCAGTACTTC	CASSRGLAYEQYF
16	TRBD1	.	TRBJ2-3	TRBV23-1	TGCGCCAGCAGTCATTCACGGACAGGGGGCGCAGATACGCAGTATTTT	CASSHSRTGGADTQYF
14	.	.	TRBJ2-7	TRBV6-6	TGTGCCAGCAGTTACCCGGGATCGGCCTACGAGCAGTACTTC	CASSYPGSAYEQYF
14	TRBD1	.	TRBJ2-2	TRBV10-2	TGCGCCAGCAGAGGGACAGGGATGGCCGGGGAGCTGTTTTTT	CASRGTGMAGELFF
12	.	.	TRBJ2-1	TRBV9	TGTGCCAGCAGCGTAGGGGTGGATGAGCAGTTCTTC	CASSVGVDEQFF
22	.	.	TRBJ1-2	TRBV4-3	TGCGCCAGCAGCCAAGGCCCCCCCGGGAGAAATCTGGGGTGGGATCCTAACTATGGCTACACCTTC	CASSQGPPGRNLGWDPNYGYTF
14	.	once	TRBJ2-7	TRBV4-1	TGCGCCAGCAGCCAAGGAACCCCTAACTACGAGCAGTACTTC	CASSQGTPNYEQYF
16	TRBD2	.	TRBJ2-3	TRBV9	TGTGCCAGCAGCGCACAAGCGGGGGTTAGCACAGATACGCAGTATTTT	CASSAQAGVSTDTQYF
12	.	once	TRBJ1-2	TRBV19	TGTGCCAGTCGCGGGGGGAGCTATGGCTACACCTTC	CASRGGSYGYTF
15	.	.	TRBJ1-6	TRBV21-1	TGTGCCAGCAGCAAAAGAAAGTCGGATAATTCACCCCTCCACTTT	CASSKRKSDNSPLHF
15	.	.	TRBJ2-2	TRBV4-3	TGCGCCAGCAGCCAACGTAACAGGGTTTCCGGGGAGCTGTTTTTT	CASSQRNRVSGELFF
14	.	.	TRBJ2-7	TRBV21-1	TGTGCCAGCAGCAAAGTGGCAGAAGTCTACGAGCAGTACTTC	CASSKVAEVYEQYF
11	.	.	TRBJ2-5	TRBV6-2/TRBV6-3	TGTGCCAGCAGTTACCTAGAGACCCAGTACTTC	CASSYLETQYF
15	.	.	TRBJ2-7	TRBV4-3	TGCGCCAGCAGCCAAGATCTGGGGGGTTCCTACGAGCAGTACTTC	CASSQDLGGSYEQYF
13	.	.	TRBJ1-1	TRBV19	TGTGCCAGTAGTTATGCGGTGAACACTGAAGCTTTCTTT	CASSYAVNTEAFF
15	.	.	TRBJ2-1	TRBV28	TGTGCCAGCAGACGGGATACGATTTCCTACAATGAGCAGTTCTTC	CASRRDTISYNEQFF
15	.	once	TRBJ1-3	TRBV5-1	TGCGCCAGCAGCTCAAAAGGGGGTGAAAGAAACACCATATATTTT	CASSSKGGERNTIYF
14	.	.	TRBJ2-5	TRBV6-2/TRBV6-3	TGTGCCAGCAGTTCCCCTTGGGTGGCAGAGACCCAGTACTTC	CASSSPWVAETQYF
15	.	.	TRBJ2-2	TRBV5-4	TGTGCCAGCAGCTTTGGACACGGGAACACCGGGGAGCTGTTTTTT	CASSFGHGNTGELFF
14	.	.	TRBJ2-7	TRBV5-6	TGTGCCAGCAGCTTAACCAGGAGCTCCTACGAGCAGTACTTC	CASSLTRSSYEQYF
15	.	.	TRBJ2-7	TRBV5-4	TGTGCCAGCAGCTCGGATTATTACCGCTCCTACGAGCAGTACTTC	CASSSDYYRSYEQYF
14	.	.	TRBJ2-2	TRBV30	TGTGCCTGGACTATGGGGGCGAACACCGGGGAGCTGTTTTTT	CAWTMGANTGELFF
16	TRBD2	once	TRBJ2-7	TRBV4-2	TGTGCCAGCAGCCAAGAGGGAGCGGGGGGGACCTACGAGCAGTACTTC	CASSQEGAGGTYEQYF
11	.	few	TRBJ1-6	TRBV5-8	TGTGCCAGCAGCTTGAATTCACCCCTCCACTTT	CASSLNSPLHF
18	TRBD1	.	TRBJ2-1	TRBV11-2	TGTGCCAGCAGCGAAAGTGCAGTTTCCGGACAGGGGTTAAATGAGCAGTTCTTC	CASSESAVSGQGLNEQFF
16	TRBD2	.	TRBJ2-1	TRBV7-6	TGTGCCAGCAGCTTATTAACTAGCGGGGGGGCTGGTGAGCAGTTCTTC	CASSLLTSGGAGEQFF
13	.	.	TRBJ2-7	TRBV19	TGTGCCAGTAGTATTAGGGGCCCGGGCGAGCAGTACTTC	CASSIRGPGEQYF
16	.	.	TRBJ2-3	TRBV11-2	TGTGCCAGCAGCTTATTTGGACTAACAATCACAGATACGCAGTATTTT	CASSLFGLTITDTQYF
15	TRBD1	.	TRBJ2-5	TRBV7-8	TGTGCCACTTCAGGAGGGGGGACAGGGGGCGAGACCCAGTACTTC	CATSGGGTGGETQYF
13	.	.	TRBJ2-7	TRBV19	TGTGCCAGTAGTATAGAAACAGGGTACGAGCAGTACTTC	CASSIETGYEQYF
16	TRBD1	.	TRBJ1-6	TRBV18	TGTGCCAGCTCACCGGGGACAGCTAGGTCTGGGTCACCCCTCCACTTT	CASSPGTARSGSPLHF
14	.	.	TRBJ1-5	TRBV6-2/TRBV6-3	TGTGCCAGCAGCTCAACCAGGGAAAATCAGCCCCAGCATTTT	CASSSTRENQPQHF
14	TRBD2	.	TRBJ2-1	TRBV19	TGTGCCAGTAACCCTAGCGGGGGCTTCGATGAGCAGTTCTTC	CASNPSGGFDEQFF
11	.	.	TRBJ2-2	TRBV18	TGTGCCAGCTCCCACACCGGGGAGCTGTTTTTT	CASSHTGELFF
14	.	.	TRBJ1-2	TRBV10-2	TGCGCCAGCAGTGATAGGCAGGGTTTACATGGCTACACCTTC	CASSDRQGLHGYTF
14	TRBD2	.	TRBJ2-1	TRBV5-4	TGTGCCAGCAGCTCCAGCGGGGCTCCCGGATTACGGTTCTTC	CASSSSGAPGLRFF
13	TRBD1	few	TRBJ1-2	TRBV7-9	TGTGCCAGCAGCCGGGGACAGCTCCGTGGCTACACCTTC	CASSRGQLRGYTF
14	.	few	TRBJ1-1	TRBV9	TGTGCCAGCAGCGAAGTGGGGGGAGGGACTGAAGCTTTCTTT	CASSEVGGGTEAFF
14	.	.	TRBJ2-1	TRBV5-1	TGCGCCAGCAGCTACAGGAGCTCTGTCGATGAGCAGTTCTTC	CASSYRSSVDEQFF
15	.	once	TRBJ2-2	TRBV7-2	TGTGCCAGCAGCCTAGCTGGGGTGCGGACCGGGGAGCTGTTTTTT	CASSLAGVRTGELFF
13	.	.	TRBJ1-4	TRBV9	TGTGCCAGCAGCCCTGGGACATATGAAAAACTGTTTTTT	CASSPGTYEKLFF
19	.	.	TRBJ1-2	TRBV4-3	TGCGCCAGCAGCCCTGGGGCAGGGTTTGTGGAAATGTGGGACTATGGCTACACCTTC	CASSPGAGFVEMWDYGYTF
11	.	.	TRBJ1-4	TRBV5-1	TGCGCCAGCAGCTTGGGAGAAAAACTGTTTTTT	CASSLGEKLFF
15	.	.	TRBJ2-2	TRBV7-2	TGTGCCAGCAGCTTAGGCAGGGAGAACACCGGGGAGCTGTTTTTT	CASSLGRENTGELFF
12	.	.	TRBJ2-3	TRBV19	TGTGCCAGTAGTACTCAGGCAGATACGCAGTATTTT	CASSTQADTQYF
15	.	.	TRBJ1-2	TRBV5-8	TGTGCCAGCAGCTTGAACAGGGATGGTATCTCTGGCTACACCTTC	CASSLNRDGISGYTF
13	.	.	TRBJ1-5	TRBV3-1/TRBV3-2	TGTGCCAGCAGCCAGGACCCGAATCAGCCCCAGCATTTT	CASSQDPNQPQHF
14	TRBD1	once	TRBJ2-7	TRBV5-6	TGTGCCAGCAGCTTGTCAAGGGGGCGAGGCGAGCAGTACTTC	CASSLSRGRGEQYF
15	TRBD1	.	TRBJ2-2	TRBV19	TGTGCCAGTAGTCCCATGACAGGGGGCACCGGGGAGCTGTTTTTT	CASSPMTGGTGELFF
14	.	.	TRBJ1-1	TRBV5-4	TGTGCCAGCAGCTTGGGGGTCAGGGGCACTGAAGCTTTCTTT	CASSLGVRGTEAFF
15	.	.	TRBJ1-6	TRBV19	TGTGCCAGTAGTATAAATGGACTGGATAATTCACCCCTCCACTTT	CASSINGLDNSPLHF
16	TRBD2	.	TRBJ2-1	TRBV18	TGTGCCAGCTCACCACCGGTTAGCGGGGGCGTCAATGAGCAGTTCTTC	CASSPPVSGGVNEQFF
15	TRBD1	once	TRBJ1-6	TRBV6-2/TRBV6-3	TGTGCCAGCAGTGCCCCGACAGGGGCCAATTCACCCCTCCACTTT	CASSAPTGANSPLHF
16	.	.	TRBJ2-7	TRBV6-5	TGTGCCAGCAGTTCTTCTTTCGGCGGTGGGTCCTACGAGCAGTACTTC	CASSSSFGGGSYEQYF
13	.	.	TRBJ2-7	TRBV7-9	TGTGCCAGCAGCTTTCCGGACACCTACGAGCAGTACTTC	CASSFPDTYEQYF